This T cell receptor (beta chain) was profiled in a study of OX40 agonist ivuxolimab in advanced cancers. Across the whole study: Prior checkpoint blockade (anti-PD-1, anti-PD-L1 or anti-CTLA-4) was permitted; under 50% had it.

To note about this clone: Its antigen remains unidentified.

Profiling relied on immunoSEQ multiplex PCR, and the TCRdb table lists in-frame clones only, not all of them. This sample has tens of thousands of clones; about 90% occur once, and the top ten carry 0.4% to 0.55%. Study results and caveats: More expanded clones were seen, on average, in CD8+ T cells than in CD4+. Several nonresponders also turned out to have low normalized T-cell clonal expansion.

Trimming took 8 bases from V and 0 from J, leaving 5 bases between them. CDR1 and CDR2 (germline): MNHEY, SVGAGI. This CDR3 has 12 amino acids. This TCR derives from an adult with an advanced solid tumor such as melanoma, head and neck, liver or kidney cancer. The sample in question was CD4+ or CD8+ T cells sorted from blood, obtained in a trial of the OX40 agonist ivuxolimab. The rearrangement links TRBV6-5 to TRBJ1-3; D is unresolved. Here the CDR3 reads CASFSSGNTIYF. The CDR3 DNA sequence: TGTGCCAGCTTCTCCTCTGGAAACACCATATATTTT.